This TCR beta chain was identified during a study of blood T cell repertoires in COVID-19. Background on the study: Samples of COVID-19 (acute and convalescent) were obtained from the United States, Italy and Spain. In each case, the material was cDNA or gDNA derived from T cells, B-cell-depleted T cells, or PBMCs.

The V gene lost 6 bases and the J gene lost 5 bases, with 17 bases spanning the gap. CDR3 length: 15 amino acids. From germline, CDR1 is MNHEY and CDR2 SVGAGI. Original processing notes: Quantification of nucleated cells was approximated via reference gene primer amplification. This table comes from immunoSEQ multiplex PCR, and its TCRdb copy is limited to in-frame clones, with some not included. V, J and clone size were drawn from that table, and D and trimming were deduced from the DNA. The table lists 45,000 to 55,000 clones, roughly 87% of them singletons, with over 2.5% in the top ten. Sample: peripheral blood. This TCR was recovered from a human donor in a cohort sampled during active COVID-19. J is TRBJ2-1 and V is TRBV6-5, with D possibly matching TRBD1 (6 bases). This CDR3 is CASRAGTSLNNEQFF. In DNA form, the CDR3 reads TGTGCCAGCAGGGCTGGGACAAGCCTCAACAATGAGCAGTTCTTC.